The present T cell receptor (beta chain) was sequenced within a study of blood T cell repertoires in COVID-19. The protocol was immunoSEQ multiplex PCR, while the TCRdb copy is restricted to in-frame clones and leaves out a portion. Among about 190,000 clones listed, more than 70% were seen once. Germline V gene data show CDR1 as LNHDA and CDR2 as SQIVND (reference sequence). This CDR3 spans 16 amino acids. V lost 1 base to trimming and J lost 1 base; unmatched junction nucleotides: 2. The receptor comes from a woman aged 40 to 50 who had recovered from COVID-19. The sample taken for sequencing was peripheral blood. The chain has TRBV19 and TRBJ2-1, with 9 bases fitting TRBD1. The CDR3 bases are TGTGCCAGTAGTATAGGACAGGGGGAATCCTACAATGAGCAGTTCTTC. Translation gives CASSIGQGESYNEQFF.